A selection of T cell receptor beta chains follows, all from one sample in a study of monozygotic twins with inflammatory bowel disease. TCRdb derives one entry per CDR3 protein from the 5' RACE reads, leaving out DNA. The sample has 150,000 to 200,000 distinct CDR3 sequences. The sequencing input was blood. The receptors stem from a human donor with ulcerative colitis or Crohn's disease, or a healthy co-twin of an affected twin (not recorded which). The CDR3 runs from the conserved cysteine through the conserved F or W.

V	J	CDR3
TRBV5-6	TRBJ1-2	CASSTRKTNYGYTF
TRBV5-6	TRBJ2-7	CASSSRHQFYEQYF
TRBV7-3	TRBJ2-5	CASSLNPGEETQYF
TRBV12-3/TRBV12-4	TRBJ1-5	CASTLGVQPQHF
TRBV20-1	TRBJ1-1	CSASRRPMNTEAFF
TRBV10-3	TRBJ1-2	CAISGRKGTGNGYTF
TRBV7-9	TRBJ1-4	CASAGTNEKLFF
TRBV4-3	TRBJ2-2	CASGRATLTGELFF
TRBV29-1	TRBJ1-2	CSQSRDRAGYTF
TRBV20-1	TRBJ1-5	CSAGEGLRQFTQPQHF
TRBV20-1	TRBJ1-1	CSARGGLPEAFF
TRBV28	TRBJ1-2	CASSSRTGHHIF
TRBV5-6	TRBJ1-2	CASSLAKGYYGYTF
TRBV18	TRBJ2-7	CASSPGVFGTGSYEQYF
TRBV20-1	TRBJ2-2	CSARTAGSNTGELFF
TRBV30	TRBJ1-6	CAWSVTGSVTIPLHF
TRBV7-9	TRBJ1-3	CASTDSGNTIYF
TRBV18	TRBJ2-1	CASSPNTGRTFYNEQFF
TRBV5-1	TRBJ2-7	CASSPGASYEQYF
TRBV6-6	TRBJ2-7	CASSYIGGGGEQYF
TRBV14	TRBJ2-7	CASSLLAGGAYEQYF
TRBV28	TRBJ1-2	CASSLRGGVYNYGYTF